One and the same sample provided the 31 T cell receptor beta chains below, sequenced in a study of Ad26.COV2.S vaccination and SARS-CoV-2 variants. Described treatment: some 20 received Ad26.COV2.S at low or high dose, single or two shots; 5 received placebo; per-sample allocation not given. Sampling took place 63 days after the first vaccine or placebo injection. Sequencing was performed with immunoSEQ multiplex PCR; in TCRdb, only in-frame clones are kept and a portion is missing. The table lists some 520,000 clones, around 88% of them singletons. The sample consisted of peripheral blood, taken in a trial of Ad26.COV2.S vaccine versus placebo. These receptor sequences come from a person aged 18-65 years who received the Ad26.COV2.S COVID-19 vaccine or a placebo.

The chain links TRBV10-3 to TRBJ1-4; the D gene is possibly TRBD1 (6 bases). Looked up from germline, CDR1 is ENHRY and CDR2 is SYGVKD. CDR3 length equals 17 residues. V was shortened by 0 bases and J by 4 bases, with 15 bases between the two germline ends. The CDR3 DNA reads TGTGCCATCAGTGAGTCGGTCGACAGGCAGATTAATGAAAAACTGTTTTTT. Translated, it gives CAISESVDRQINEKLFF.

About this clone: Other DNA variants within this sample encode the same CDR3. J is TRBJ1-1 and V is TRBV18; TRBD1 aligns across 10 bases. The CDR3 sequence is 15 residues long. The V gene end was trimmed by 3 bases and the J gene end by 3 bases; junction bases not matched to a gene: 4. CDR1 and CDR2 from the germline V gene are KGHSH and LQKENI. The CDR3 DNA sequence: TGTGCCAGCTCACCCGACAGGGGGCGAGACACTGAAGCTTTCTTT. The encoded protein is CASSPDRGRDTEAFF.

This chain uses TRBV28 with TRBJ2-1; no firm D call. Trimming pared 1 base from V and 7 bases from J, leaving 8 bases between. Germline CDR1 is MDHEN and CDR2 is SYDVKM. The CDR3 extends over 13 amino acids. The CDR3 here is CASSLLNVNEQFF. The DNA of the CDR3 is TGTGCCAGCAGTTTATTAAATGTAAATGAGCAGTTCTTC.

The chain uses TRBV2 and TRBJ1-6; tentatively, D is TRBD1 (5 bases). V was pared by 7 bases and J by 9 bases, with 16 bases between. Germline CDR1 SNHLY, CDR2 FYNNEI. This CDR3 comprises 14 residues. The CDR3, as DNA: TGTGCCAGCACCAGGGACCTATATTTTTCACCCCTCCACTTT. Protein sequence: CASTRDLYFSPLHF.

V is TRBV15 and J is TRBJ2-7; 8 bases fit TRBD2. This CDR3 has 15 amino acids. CDR1 and CDR2 (germline): LNHNV, YYDKDF (reference sequence). Germline trimming cut 5 bases from V and 3 bases from J; bases unmatched to any gene: 9. For the CDR3, the DNA is TGTGCCACCAGCTCAAGTGGGACTAGAATCTACGAGCAGTACTTC. Residues: CATSSSGTRIYEQYF.

V gene TRBV30 combines with J gene TRBJ1-3; D is unresolved. Trimming pared 4 bases from V and 0 bases from J, leaving 7 bases between. The CDR3 spans 13 residues. Germline V CDR1 and CDR2: GTSNPN, SVGIG (reference sequence). CDR3 DNA: TGTGCCTGGATGGGCAACTCTGGAAACACCATATATTTT. It is translated as CAWMGNSGNTIYF.

This chain links TRBV30 with TRBJ2-7, with D perhaps matching TRBD2 (5 bases). Germline V gene data show CDR1 as GTSNPN and CDR2 as SVGIG (reference sequence). Trimming removed 2 bases from V and 3 bases from J, with 17 bases in between. The CDR3 has 15 amino acids. The CDR3 loop is CAWSPVGIGGYEQYF. CDR3 nucleotides: TGTGCCTGGAGTCCAGTCGGGATCGGCGGCTACGAGCAGTACTTC.

The V gene is TRBV30, the J gene TRBJ1-1; 8 bases match TRBD1. This CDR3 has 14 amino acids. The germline V gene has CDR1 GTSNPN and CDR2 SVGIG (reference sequence). V was clipped by 3 bases and J by 4 bases; unmatched bases: 7. CDR3 protein: CAWRATGGGTEAFF. CDR3 in DNA: TGTGCCTGGAGAGCTACAGGGGGAGGCACTGAAGCTTTCTTT.

The V gene is TRBV30, the J gene TRBJ1-1, with D uncertain. Germline-derived CDR1 and CDR2 are GTSNPN and SVGIG (reference sequence). This CDR3 has 13 residues. V was trimmed by 2 bases and J by 1 base, leaving 8 bases between them. The CDR3 region is CAWSTHGNTEAFF. The CDR3, as DNA: TGTGCCTGGAGTACCCACGGGAACACTGAAGCTTTCTTT.

This rearrangement joins TRBV6-4 to TRBJ2-7, with TRBD1 matching 12 bases. Germline values: CDR1 MRHNA, CDR2 SNTAGT. Losses at the gene ends were 9 bases for V and 2 bases for J; bases not matched to a gene: 11. The CDR3 runs to 16 residues. CDR3 in DNA: TGTGCCAGAGGGACAGGGGGCGCGAACGGGGCCTACGAGCAGTACTTC. This gives the protein CARGTGGANGAYEQYF.

V and J are TRBV10-3 and TRBJ2-7; D may match TRBD1 or TRBD2 (5 bases each). The CDR3 is made up of 13 amino acids. V was shortened by 8 bases and J by 4 bases, with 15 bases between the two germline ends. Germline values: CDR1 ENHRY, CDR2 SYGVKD. The DNA of the CDR3 is TGTGCCATCCAGTGGGACCGAGCTTACGAGCAGTACTTC. Translation: CAIQWDRAYEQYF.

The chain joins TRBV19 to TRBJ2-7; D unclear. The CDR3 has 12 residues. The V gene's germline CDR1 is LNHDA and CDR2 SQIVND (reference sequence). V was shortened by 5 bases and J by 4 bases, with 9 bases between the two germline ends. The CDR3 nucleotides are TGTGCCAGTAGTTCCCACTCGTACGAGCAGTACTTC. Translated, it gives CASSSHSYEQYF.

V usage is TRBV3-1 (or the pseudogene TRBV3-2) and J usage is TRBJ2-7; D possibly matches TRBD1 or TRBD2 (5 bases each). V was trimmed by 8 bases and J by 2 bases, leaving 16 bases between them. This CDR3 is 14 amino acids long. Germline V gene sequence: CDR1 LGHDT, CDR2 YNNKEL (reference sequence). CDR3 coding DNA: TGTGCCAGCCCGTGCCGGGACCCCGCCTACGAGCAGTACTTC. Its protein product is CASPCRDPAYEQYF.

The chain is built from TRBV4-2 and TRBJ2-5; D may be TRBD2 (5 bases). Germline V gene sequence: CDR1 LGHNA, CDR2 YNFKEQ. This CDR3 has 15 amino acids. The ends were cut back, 2 bases at V and 4 bases at J, with 14 bases in the middle. The CDR3 region is CASSQRPDGVETQYF. The CDR3 DNA follows: TGTGCCAGCAGCCAACGGCCCGACGGGGTAGAGACCCAGTACTTC.

This chain joins TRBV5-4 and TRBJ2-5, with D perhaps TRBD1 (5 bases). This CDR3 region has 14 residues. The germline V gene encodes CDR1 SGHNT and CDR2 YYREEE (reference sequence). V gave up 0 bases and J gave up 4 bases, with 10 bases separating them. Here the CDR3 DNA reads TGTGCCAGCAGCTTGGCGGCCAGGGTAGAGACCCAGTACTTC. Encoded protein: CASSLAARVETQYF.

This clone appeared a few times. The V call is TRBV30, the J call TRBJ2-7, with D unresolved. CDR3 size: 13 residues. The ends were cut back, 8 bases at V and 1 base at J, with 15 bases in the middle. Germline lookup yields CDR1 GTSNPN and CDR2 SVGIG (reference sequence). CDR3 nucleotide sequence: TGTGCCCACACACTCGGACCTTCCTACGAGCAGTACTTC. Translated, it gives CAHTLGPSYEQYF.

This clone has more than one count but fewer than ten. The CDR3 protein is CASSTSRTGPNYEQYF. CDR3 nucleotides: TGTGCCAGCAGCACTAGCCGGACAGGGCCAAACTACGAGCAGTACTTC. The chain is built from TRBV7-8 and TRBJ2-7; 8 bases line up with TRBD1. With 5 bases clipped from V and 3 bases from J, the junction kept 12 bases outside the gene matches. CDR1 is SGHVS, CDR2 FQNEAQ, per germline. The CDR3 length is 16 residues.

The CDR3 spells CASSSGLASSYNEQFF. In DNA, the CDR3 is TGTGCCAGCAGTTCGGGACTAGCGAGCTCCTACAATGAGCAGTTCTTC. This chain uses TRBV13 with TRBJ2-1; 10 bases line up with TRBD2. The CDR3 is 16 amino acids. The germline CDR1 and CDR2 sequences are PRHDT and FYEKMQ (reference sequence). V trimming: 6 bases; J trimming: 0 bases; junction bases outside the gene matches: 5. Full variable domain (remainder filled in from reference TRBV13 and TRBJ2-1): AAGVIQSPRHLIKEKRETATLKCYPIPRHDTVYWYQQGPGQDPQFLISFYEKMQSDKGSIPDRFSAQQFSDYHSELNMSSLELGDSALYFCASSSGLASSYNEQFFGPGTRLTVL.

The chain employs TRBV28 and TRBJ1-2; unclear D gene. From germline, CDR1 is MDHEN and CDR2 SYDVKM. The CDR3 extends over 12 amino acids. Trimming shortened V by 6 bases and J by 8 bases, and 13 bases separated the two germline ends. This CDR3 is CASRGIGKGYTF. For the CDR3, the DNA is TGTGCCAGCAGAGGAATAGGAAAGGGCTACACCTTC.

The rearrangement links TRBV18 to TRBJ2-2; D not resolved. The V end was cut by 3 bases, the J end by 1 base, with 9 bases between. This CDR3 has 15 residues. Germline-derived CDR1 and CDR2 are KGHSH and LQKENI. The CDR3 nucleotides read TGTGCCAGCTCACCCCTTGACCTGAACACCGGGGAGCTGTTTTTT. Its translation is CASSPLDLNTGELFF.

The gene calls are TRBV2 and TRBJ2-1; 7 positions match TRBD1. This CDR3 has 17 amino acids. Trimming at V came to 7 bases and at J to 0 bases, leaving 12 bases not matched to a gene. Looked up from germline, CDR1 is SNHLY and CDR2 is FYNNEI. DNA for the CDR3: TGTGCCAGCAAACCCCCGACAGGGCAGAGCTCCTACAATGAGCAGTTCTTC. It is translated as CASKPPTGQSSYNEQFF.

V usage is TRBV7-2 and J usage is TRBJ1-2, with D perhaps matching TRBD1 (5 bases). CDR1 and CDR2 from the germline V gene are SGHTA and FQGNSA. V was pared by 0 bases and J by 8 bases, with 13 bases between. The CDR3 spans 14 residues. CDR3 nucleotide sequence: TGTGCCAGCAGCTTAGCGCTAGGGGATTTCGGCTACACCTTC. Its protein is CASSLALGDFGYTF.

Only a few counts were recorded for this clone. This sequence joins TRBV7-2 and TRBJ1-2; D is unresolved. This CDR3 has 12 amino acids. The germline CDR1 and CDR2 sequences are SGHTA and FQGNSA. The V end was cut by 1 base, the J end by 8 bases, with 8 bases between. This CDR3 is CASSLDGSGYTF. As DNA, the CDR3 is TGTGCCAGCAGCTTAGACGGGAGCGGCTACACCTTC.

The V call is TRBV28, the J call TRBJ1-2, with D unresolved. Trimming took off 5 bases at V and 5 bases at J, with 9 bases between the two ends. The CDR3 is 12 amino acids. The germline CDR1 and CDR2 sequences are MDHEN and SYDVKM. CDR3 coding DNA: TGTGCCAGCAGTGATCAGCGATATGGCTACACCTTC. Translating it yields CASSDQRYGYTF.

The V gene is TRBV30, the J gene TRBJ1-2, with D unresolved. Trimming took 3 bases from V and 2 from J, leaving 7 bases between them. The CDR3 length is 12 residues. Per the germline V gene, CDR1 is GTSNPN and CDR2 is SVGIG (reference sequence). CDR3 sequence: CAWSLGNYGYTF. The DNA for the CDR3 is TGTGCCTGGAGCCTGGGAAACTATGGCTACACCTTC. The full variable domain, with the rest looked up from reference TRBV30 and TRBJ1-2, is SQTIHQWPATLVQPVGSPLSLECTVEGTSNPNLYWYRQAAGRGLQLLFYSVGIGQISSEVPQNLSASRPQDRQFILSSKKLLLSDSGFYLCAWSLGNYGYTFGSGTRLTVV.

The rearrangement joins TRBV19 to TRBJ1-5; D is undetermined. Trimming left V 5 bases short and J 7 bases short, with 9 bases between. This CDR3 is built from 12 residues. Germline V gene data show CDR1 as LNHDA and CDR2 as SQIVND (reference sequence). This CDR3 reads CASSWVDQPQHF. The CDR3 region has the DNA TGTGCCAGTAGTTGGGTTGACCAGCCCCAGCATTTT.

DNA for the CDR3: TGCGCCAGCAGCCTAGACAGGGGGCCAGCTTTCTTT. Translation: CASSLDRGPAFF. The chain is built from TRBV4-3 and TRBJ1-1; 10 bases match TRBD1. The CDR3 length is 12 residues. J gave up 10 bases and V 4 bases, and 3 bases lay outside the gene matches. Germline values: CDR1 LGHNA, CDR2 YSLEER.

The chain employs TRBV27 and TRBJ2-1; the D is unclear. Trimming took off 5 bases at V and 0 bases at J, with 5 bases between the two ends. Germline V gene sequence: CDR1 MNHEY, CDR2 SMNVEV (reference sequence). The CDR3 loop spans 13 amino acids. CDR3 sequence reads: CASSPDSYNEQFF. CDR3 in DNA: TGTGCCAGCAGTCCAGACTCCTACAATGAGCAGTTCTTC.

This sequence joins TRBV4-2 and TRBJ1-2, with D hard to call. Germline V gene sequence: CDR1 LGHNA, CDR2 YNFKEQ. V lost 1 base, J lost 8 bases, and 5 bases lay in between. This CDR3 contains 11 residues. The CDR3 region has the DNA TGTGCCAGCAGCCAAGCGGGCGGCTACACCTTC. It codes for CASSQAGGYTF.

This clone was counted once. This chain connects TRBV3-1 (or the pseudogene TRBV3-2) to TRBJ2-5, with D possibly matching TRBD2 (6 bases). CDR3 length equals 15 residues. The V gene lost 4 bases and the J gene lost 1 base, with 13 bases spanning the gap. From germline, CDR1 is LGHDT and CDR2 YNNKEL (reference sequence). The CDR3 bases are TGTGCCAGCAGCCGGATGGGCGGGGTCCAAGAGACCCAGTACTTC. Amino acids: CASSRMGGVQETQYF.

The rearrangement uses TRBV27 and TRBJ1-2; D might be TRBD1 (5 bases). The CDR3 is 15 amino acids. Trimming stripped 7 bases from V and 2 bases from J, with 17 bases between. Germline assignment: CDR1 MNHEY and CDR2 SMNVEV (reference sequence). The CDR3 region has the DNA TGTGCCAGCACCCGACTTTCTGGGGGAAACTATGGCTACACCTTC. It translates to CASTRLSGGNYGYTF.